One sample yielded the 8 T cell receptor beta chains listed below, sequenced in a study of memory CD8 T cells in hepatitis C reinfection. The sample's time point: pre-reinfection, 55 to 20 weeks before reinfection detection. The sorted cells went straight to TCR sequencing with no prior in vitro expansion. Some clones are missing from TCRdb's copy, which holds only in-frame ones; the method was immunoSEQ multiplex PCR. The profile shows under 60,000 clones, roughly nine tenths of them singletons. Material: naive CD8+ T cells sorted from blood. These receptors were taken from a man in his late teens or twenties with hepatitis C virus infection.

The V call is TRBV7-9, the J call TRBJ2-5; unclear D gene. Germline assignment: CDR1 SEHNR and CDR2 FQNEAQ (reference sequence). The CDR3 totals 16 residues. V shed 1 base and J shed 1 base, with 13 bases lying between them. This CDR3 reads CASSLVSYTRQETQYF. The DNA for the CDR3 is TGTGCCAGCAGCTTAGTTTCATACACACGCCAAGAGACCCAGTACTTC.

The J gene is TRBJ1-1, the V gene TRBV30, with 9 nucleotides matching TRBD1. CDR1 GTSNPN and CDR2 SVGIG come from the germline V gene (reference sequence). This CDR3 comprises 14 residues. The V segment lost 1 base and the J segment 5 bases; nucleotides outside the gene matches: 5. The CDR3: CAWSDNRGPTEAFF. The DNA of the CDR3 is TGTGCCTGGAGTGATAACAGGGGGCCTACTGAAGCTTTCTTT.

The genes are TRBV9 and TRBJ2-2, with TRBD2 as a possible D gene (5 bases). CDR1 SGDLS and CDR2 YYNGEE come from the germline V gene. The V end lost 3 bases, the J end lost 6 bases, and 9 bases lay between the germline ends. This CDR3 region has 13 residues. The CDR3 region is CASSAPGAGELFF. The CDR3 region has the DNA TGTGCCAGCAGCGCCCCCGGGGCCGGGGAGCTGTTTTTT.

The rearrangement joins TRBV5-5 to TRBJ2-1, with TRBD2 identical over 13 bases. V shed 4 bases and J 4 bases; nucleotides not matched to a gene: 5. This CDR3 has 16 residues. CDR1 SGHKS and CDR2 YYEKEE come from the germline V gene (reference sequence). CDR3 bases: TGTGCCAGCAGCCCTCCGGGACTAGCGGGGTACAATGAGCAGTTCTTC. As protein: CASSPPGLAGYNEQFF. Drawing the rest from reference TRBV5-5 and TRBJ2-1, the complete variable domain is DAGVTQSPTHLIKTRGQQVTLRCSPISGHKSVSWYQQVLGQGPQFIFQYYEKEERGRGNFPDRFSARQFPNYSSELNVNALLLGDSALYLCASSPPGLAGYNEQFFGPGTRLTVL.

Only one count was recorded for this clone. This chain uses TRBV4-3 with TRBJ1-2; D unclear. CDR1 is LGHNA, CDR2 YSLEER, per germline. Trimming pared 0 bases from V and 3 bases from J, leaving 11 bases between. The CDR3 runs to 15 residues. The CDR3 region is CASSQESPGDYGYTF. As DNA, the CDR3 is TGCGCCAGCAGCCAAGAATCACCCGGGGACTATGGCTACACCTTC.

V and J are TRBV6-1 and TRBJ2-2; 10 positions agree with TRBD2. The germline V gene encodes CDR1 MNHNS and CDR2 SASEGT. This CDR3 is built from 15 residues. After removal of 7 bases from V and 6 bases from J, the junction contained 8 bases not matched to a gene. For the CDR3, the DNA is TGTGCCAGCATGTTGGGACTAGCGCGCGCCGGGGAGCTGTTTTTT. Encoded protein: CASMLGLARAGELFF.

As regards this clone: A read error may produce the germline difference seen at one junction end. This sequence joins TRBV19 and TRBJ1-5, with TRBD1 identical over 7 bases. In germline, CDR1 is LNHDA, CDR2 SQIVND (reference sequence). The CDR3 extends over 16 amino acids. The CDR3 is CASSPSTGFGNRPQHF. The CDR3 coding sequence is TGTGCCAGTAGTCCCTCGACAGGGTTTGGCAATCGGCCCCAGCATTTT.

The chain is built from TRBV11-3 and TRBJ1-5; 11 bases match TRBD1. Germline V gives CDR1 SGHNT, CDR2 YENEEA. The CDR3 sequence is 18 residues long. V dropped 5 bases and J dropped 5; count of bases not matched to a gene: 14. For the CDR3, the DNA is TGTGCCAGCAGCGAGCCCGGGACGGGGACAGGGGGACATCAGCCCCAGCATTTT. Translating gives CASSEPGTGTGGHQPQHF.